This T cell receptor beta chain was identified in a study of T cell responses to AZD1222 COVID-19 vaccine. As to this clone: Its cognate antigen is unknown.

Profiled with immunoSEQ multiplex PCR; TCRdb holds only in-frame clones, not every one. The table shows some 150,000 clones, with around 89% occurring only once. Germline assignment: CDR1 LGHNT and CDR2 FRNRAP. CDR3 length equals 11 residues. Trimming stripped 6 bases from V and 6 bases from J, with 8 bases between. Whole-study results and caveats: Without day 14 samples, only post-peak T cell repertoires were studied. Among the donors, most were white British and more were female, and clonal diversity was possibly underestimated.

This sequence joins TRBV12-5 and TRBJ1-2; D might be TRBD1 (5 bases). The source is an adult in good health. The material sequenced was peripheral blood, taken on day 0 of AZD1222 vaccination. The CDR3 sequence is CASGVRDGYTF. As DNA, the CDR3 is TGTGCTAGTGGGGTCAGGGATGGCTACACCTTC.